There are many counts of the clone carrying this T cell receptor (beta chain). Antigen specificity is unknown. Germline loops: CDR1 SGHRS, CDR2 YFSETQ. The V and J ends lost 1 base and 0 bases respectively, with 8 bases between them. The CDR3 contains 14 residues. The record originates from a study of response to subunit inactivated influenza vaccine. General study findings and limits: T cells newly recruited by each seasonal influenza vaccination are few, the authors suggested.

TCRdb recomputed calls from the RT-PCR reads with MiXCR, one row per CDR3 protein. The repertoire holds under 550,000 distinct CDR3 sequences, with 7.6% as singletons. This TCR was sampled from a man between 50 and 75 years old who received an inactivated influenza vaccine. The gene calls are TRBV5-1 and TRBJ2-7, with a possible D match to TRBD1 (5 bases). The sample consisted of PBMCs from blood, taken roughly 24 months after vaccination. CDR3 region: CASSLQGYSYEQYF. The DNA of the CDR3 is TGCGCCAGCAGCTTGCAGGGATACTCCTACGAGCAGTACTTC.